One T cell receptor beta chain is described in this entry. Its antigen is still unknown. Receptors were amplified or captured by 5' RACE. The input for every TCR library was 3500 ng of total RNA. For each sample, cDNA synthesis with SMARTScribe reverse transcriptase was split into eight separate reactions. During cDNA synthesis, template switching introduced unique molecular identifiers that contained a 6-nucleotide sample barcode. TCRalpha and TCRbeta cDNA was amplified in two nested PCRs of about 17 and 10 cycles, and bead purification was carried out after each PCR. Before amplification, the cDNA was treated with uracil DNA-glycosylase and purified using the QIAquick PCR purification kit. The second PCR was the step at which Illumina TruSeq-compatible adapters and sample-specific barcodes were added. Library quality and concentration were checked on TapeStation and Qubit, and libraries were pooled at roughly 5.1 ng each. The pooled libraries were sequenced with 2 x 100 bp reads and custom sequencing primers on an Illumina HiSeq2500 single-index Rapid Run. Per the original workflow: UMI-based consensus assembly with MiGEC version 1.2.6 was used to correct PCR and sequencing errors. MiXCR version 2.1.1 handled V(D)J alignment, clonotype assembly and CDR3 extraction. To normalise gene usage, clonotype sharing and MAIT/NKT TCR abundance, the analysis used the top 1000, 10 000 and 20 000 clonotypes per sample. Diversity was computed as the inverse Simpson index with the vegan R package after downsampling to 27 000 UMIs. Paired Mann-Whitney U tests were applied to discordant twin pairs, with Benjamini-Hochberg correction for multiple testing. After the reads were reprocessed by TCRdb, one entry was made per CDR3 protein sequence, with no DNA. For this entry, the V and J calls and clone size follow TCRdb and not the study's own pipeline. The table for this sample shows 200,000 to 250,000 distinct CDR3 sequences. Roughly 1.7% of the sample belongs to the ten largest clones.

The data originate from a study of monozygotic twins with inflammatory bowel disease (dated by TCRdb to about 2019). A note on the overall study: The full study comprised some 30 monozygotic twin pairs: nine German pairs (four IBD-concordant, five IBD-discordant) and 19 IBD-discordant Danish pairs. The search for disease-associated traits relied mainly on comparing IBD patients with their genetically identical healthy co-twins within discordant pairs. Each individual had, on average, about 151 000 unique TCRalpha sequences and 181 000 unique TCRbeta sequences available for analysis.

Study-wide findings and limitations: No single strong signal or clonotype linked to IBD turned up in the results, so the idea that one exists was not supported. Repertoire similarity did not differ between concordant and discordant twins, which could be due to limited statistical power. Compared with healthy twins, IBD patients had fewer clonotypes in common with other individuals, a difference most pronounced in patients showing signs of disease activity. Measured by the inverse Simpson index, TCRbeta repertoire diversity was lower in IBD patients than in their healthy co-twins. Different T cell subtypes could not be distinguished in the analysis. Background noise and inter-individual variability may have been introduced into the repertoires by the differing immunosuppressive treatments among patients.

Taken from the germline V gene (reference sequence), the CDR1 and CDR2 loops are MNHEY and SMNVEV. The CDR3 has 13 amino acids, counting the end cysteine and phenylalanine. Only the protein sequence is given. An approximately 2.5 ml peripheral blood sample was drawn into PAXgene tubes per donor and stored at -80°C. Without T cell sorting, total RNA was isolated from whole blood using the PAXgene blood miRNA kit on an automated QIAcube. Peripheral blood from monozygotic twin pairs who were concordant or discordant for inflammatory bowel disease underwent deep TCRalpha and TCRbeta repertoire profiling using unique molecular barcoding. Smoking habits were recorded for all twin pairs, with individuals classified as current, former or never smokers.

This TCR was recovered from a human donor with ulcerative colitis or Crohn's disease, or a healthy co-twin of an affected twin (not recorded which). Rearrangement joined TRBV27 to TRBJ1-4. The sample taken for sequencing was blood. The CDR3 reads CASSLREDEKLFF. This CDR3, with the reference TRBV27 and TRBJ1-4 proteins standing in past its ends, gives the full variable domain EAQVTQNPRYLITVTGKKLTVTCSQNMNHEYMSWYRQDPGLGLRQIYYSMNVEVTDKGDVPEGYKVSRKEKRNFPLILESPSPNQTSLYFCASSLREDEKLFFGSGTQLSVL.